The next 19 T cell receptor beta chains were all read from a single sample in a study of regulatory T cells in long-lasting Graves disease. The sample's time point: newly diagnosed GD, antithyroid drugs for less than 3 months. With RNA extracted from PBMCs as input, the TCR library was made. TCR beta libraries were built with iRepertoire HTBI primers and Arm-PCR of CDR3 regions. TCRdb reprocessed the multiplex PCR reads with MiXCR, giving one entry per CDR3 protein. The sample lists roughly 560,000 distinct CDR3 sequences; roughly a sixth were seen once. These same records also appear under a second study, on T cells in Graves' hyperthyroidism and ophthalmopathy.

Sequences were derived from peripheral blood mononuclear cells (PBMCs), sampled at new diagnosis, from a patient treated with antithyroid drugs. These receptors originate from a woman aged 40 to 65 with Graves disease.

This clonotype was counted ten times or more. The gene calls are TRBV12-3 or TRBV12-4 and TRBJ1-1; D is undetermined. Trimming stripped 4 bases from V and 2 bases from J, with 8 bases between. The CDR3 runs 13 residues. The CDR3 DNA is TGTGCCAGCAGTTCCCAGAGAAACACTGAAGCTTTCTTT. Protein sequence: CASSSQRNTEAFF.

This clonotype was observed a few times. The chain has TRBV30 and TRBJ1-4; the D is unclear. Trimming removed 6 bases at V and 3 bases at J, with 11 bases between. The CDR3 runs to 13 residues. Per the germline V gene, CDR1 is GTSNPN and CDR2 is SVGIG (reference sequence). CDR3 DNA: TGTGCCTGCCGCAGGAAGGCTAATGAAAAACTGTTTTTT. This encodes CACRRKANEKLFF.

The table lists this clonotype with many counts. V usage is TRBV6-1 and J usage is TRBJ1-3; no clear D. Germline V CDR1 and CDR2: MNHNS, SASEGT. V lost 6 bases and J lost 0, with 9 bases in between. The CDR3 has 14 residues. DNA for the CDR3: TGTGCCAGCAGGGAGGACGCCTCTGGAAACACCATATATTTT. This gives the protein CASREDASGNTIYF.

This clonotype was seen ten or more times. This chain's CDR3 is CASTSWTEDQPQHF. The CDR3 DNA follows: TGTGCCAGTACCTCCTGGACGGAAGATCAGCCCCAGCATTTT. V is TRBV19 and J is TRBJ1-5; D is unresolved. Per germline, CDR1 LNHDA and CDR2 SQIVND (reference sequence). CDR3 length equals 14 residues. The V gene lost 7 bases and the J gene lost 5 bases, with 15 bases spanning the gap.

The V and J genes are TRBV19 and TRBJ1-2; D is undetermined. Germline V gives CDR1 LNHDA, CDR2 SQIVND (reference sequence). V was pared by 4 bases and J by 4 bases, with 7 bases between. This CDR3 is built from 12 residues. Here the CDR3 reads CASSTRAYGYTF. Written as DNA, the CDR3 is TGTGCCAGTAGTACTCGGGCCTATGGCTACACCTTC.

This clonotype was observed many times. The chain uses TRBV7-3 and TRBJ2-5; D might be TRBD2 (5 bases). Germline values: CDR1 SGHTA, CDR2 FQGTGA. The ends were cut back, 5 bases at V and 5 bases at J, with 12 bases in the middle. This CDR3 has 13 residues. The CDR3 DNA follows: TGTGCCAGCAGCGGACTCGGGGAGGAGACCCAGTACTTC. Protein: CASSGLGEETQYF.

This clonotype was recorded many times. The chain employs TRBV3-1 and TRBJ2-5; TRBD1 might be the D (5 bases). The CDR3 runs to 16 residues. Per germline, CDR1 LGHDT and CDR2 YNNKEL (reference sequence). Trimming stripped 2 bases from V and 5 bases from J, with 18 bases between. The CDR3 sequence: CASSQNRGAPGETQYF. The CDR3 DNA is TGTGCCAGCAGCCAAAATCGAGGTGCCCCAGGGGAGACCCAGTACTTC.

V is TRBV30 and J is TRBJ1-6, with 10 nucleotides matching TRBD1. This CDR3 contains 14 residues. Germline V gene data show CDR1 as GTSNPN and CDR2 as SVGIG (reference sequence). The trim removed 2 bases at V and 9 bases at J, leaving 4 bases unmatched. The chain's CDR3 is CAWSSGTGVSPLHF. The CDR3 DNA reads TGTGCCTGGAGTTCTGGGACAGGGGTTTCACCCCTCCACTTT.

The table lists this clonotype with a count of one. A much larger clone differs by one base, so this may be a read error. The chain combines TRBV19 with TRBJ2-3; D is possibly TRBD1 or TRBD2 (5 bases each). The better agreement between TRBJ2-5 and the DNA end casts doubt on the J call. The CDR3 length is 10 residues. Germline V gives CDR1 LNHDA, CDR2 SQIVND (reference sequence). The CDR3 nucleotides are TGTGCCACCGAGGGGGAGACCCAGTACTTC. It specifies CATEGETQYF.

Regarding this clonotype: One junction end disagrees with the germline gene, perhaps due to a read error. V and J are TRBV12-3 or TRBV12-4 and TRBJ2-2, with 10 positions matching TRBD2. This CDR3 has 14 amino acids. The CDR3 region is CASSIAGGAGELFF. CDR3 nucleotide sequence: TGTGCCAGCAGTATAGCGGGGGGCGCCGGGGAGCTGTTTTTT.

This clonotype was observed a few times. Here the CDR3 DNA reads TGTGCCAGCAACCCCCTGCGAAGTGGAGGCACCGGGGAGCTGTTTTTT. Amino acids: CASNPLRSGGTGELFF. V gene TRBV7-9 combines with J gene TRBJ2-2; D is possibly TRBD2 (5 bases). Germline CDR1 is SEHNR and CDR2 is FQNEAQ (reference sequence). The CDR3 is 16 residues long. V was shortened by 7 bases and J by 4 bases, with 19 bases between the two germline ends.

Concerning this clonotype: An end of the junction differs from the germline gene, which may be a read error. V is TRBV6-1 and J is TRBJ2-7; D may be TRBD2 (5 bases). Germline-derived CDR1 and CDR2 are MNHNS and SASEGT. The CDR3 is made up of 14 amino acids. In nucleotides, the CDR3 is TGCGCCAGCAGTGAAGGAGGCAACTCCTACGAGCAGTACTTC. As protein: CASSEGGNSYEQYF.

The genes are TRBV4-1 and TRBJ1-2; D gene unclear. The CDR3 has 15 amino acids. Per germline, CDR1 MGHRA and CDR2 YSYEKL. V was cut by 3 bases and J by 3 bases, with 14 bases left in between. CDR3 in amino acids: CASSHTLEGDYGYTF. CDR3 DNA sequence: TGCGCCAGCAGCCACACCTTGGAGGGAGACTATGGCTACACCTTC.

There are many counts of this clonotype. V is TRBV2 and J is TRBJ2-7; D not certain. Trimming took 6 bases from V and 2 from J, leaving 8 bases between them. Germline CDR1 reads SNHLY; CDR2 reads FYNNEI. The length of the CDR3 is 12 residues. The CDR3: CASSGATYEQYF. CDR3 sequence (DNA): TGTGCCAGCAGCGGAGCCACCTACGAGCAGTACTTC. The full variable domain, completed using reference TRBV2 and TRBJ2-7, is EPEVTQTPSHQVTQMGQEVILRCVPISNHLYFYWYRQILGQKVEFLVSFYNNEISEKSEIFDDQFSVERPDGSNFTLKIRSTKLEDSAMYFCASSGATYEQYFGPGTRLTVT.

This clonotype has ten or more counts. The rearrangement links TRBV5-5 to TRBJ2-3; D is perhaps TRBD2 (5 bases). Germline V gene lookup returns CDR1 SGHKS and CDR2 YYEKEE (reference sequence). Trimming left V 2 bases short and J 1 base short, with 11 bases between. This CDR3 spans 15 amino acids. In DNA, the CDR3 is TGTGCCAGCAGCTTAATAGCGTTAGGCACAGATACGCAGTATTTT. Its translation is CASSLIALGTDTQYF. The full variable domain, rest sourced from reference TRBV5-5 and TRBJ2-3, is DAGVTQSPTHLIKTRGQQVTLRCSPISGHKSVSWYQQVLGQGPQFIFQYYEKEERGRGNFPDRFSARQFPNYSSELNVNALLLGDSALYLCASSLIALGTDTQYFGPGTRLTVL.

The chain joins TRBV3-1 to TRBJ2-2; D unresolved. V shed 3 bases and J shed 7 bases, with 18 bases lying between them. CDR3 length: 16 amino acids. From germline, CDR1 is LGHDT and CDR2 YNNKEL (reference sequence). The CDR3, as DNA: TGTGCCAGCAGCCATGTTAGTTTGAGTTGGGACGGGGAGCTGTTTTTT. Its protein is CASSHVSLSWDGELFF.

V gene TRBV20-1 combines with J gene TRBJ2-5, with D tentatively TRBD2 (5 bases). The CDR3 sequence is 13 residues long. The V gene's germline CDR1 is DFQATT and CDR2 SNEGSKA (reference sequence). V lost 3 bases to trimming and J lost 6 bases, with 14 bases between them. The CDR3 coding sequence is TGCAGTGCTAGCGGACTGGATGGGAAGACCCAGTACTTC. Protein sequence: CSASGLDGKTQYF.

Many counts were recorded for this clonotype. This chain uses TRBV6-1 with TRBJ2-1; possibly TRBD2 for D (6 bases). Trimming took 7 bases from V and 4 from J, leaving 23 bases between them. The CDR3 runs 17 residues. CDR1 is MNHNS, CDR2 SASEGT, per germline. CDR3 sequence reads: CASTPPEGRGAYNEQFF. The CDR3 bases are TGTGCCAGCACTCCCCCCGAGGGTCGCGGGGCGTACAATGAGCAGTTCTTC.

This clonotype was recorded at least ten times. The V call is TRBV2, the J call TRBJ1-5; D unclear. The CDR3 contains 13 residues. Germline CDR1 SNHLY, CDR2 FYNNEI. Trimming stripped 8 bases from V and 0 bases from J, with 8 bases between. The CDR3, as DNA: TGTGCCAGCCGGGATAATAGCAATCAGCCCCAGCATTTT. Translating it yields CASRDNSNQPQHF.